This T cell receptor beta chain was documented in a study of cytomegalovirus exposure and HLA in healthy donors. CDR3 length: 11 residues. V was cut by 3 bases and J by 10 bases, with 7 bases left in between. Germline CDR1 and CDR2: SGHAT and FQNNGV. 13 Jbeta primers and 60 Vbeta primers were used for the PCR. Measured with immunoSEQ multiplex PCR; TCRdb has only the in-frame clones, and not every one. The repertoire holds fewer than 150,000 clones, with around three quarters as singletons. This clone was detected only once. This clonotype originated in a man aged 50 to 60 in good health and CMV-seropositive. The V gene is TRBV11-2, the J gene TRBJ2-1, with D possibly TRBD1 on 6 matching bases. Source material: PBMCs. In nucleotides, the CDR3 is TGTGCCAGCAGCTTTGACAGGGAGCAGTTCTTC. Residues: CASSFDREQFF.